Sequencing of this T cell receptor (beta chain) was carried out in a study of OX40 agonist ivuxolimab in advanced cancers. Study details: Treatment received earlier with anti-PD-1, anti-PD-L1 or anti-CTLA-4 agents was allowed, and 40% had some. Study observations and caveats: A proportion of nonresponders additionally exhibited low normalized T-cell clonal expansion. Clonal expansion was seen in CD4+ and CD8+ blood T cells by week 6 at 0.1 to 3.0 mg/kg.

Germline V gene lookup returns CDR1 GTSNPN and CDR2 SVGIG (reference sequence). Between the trimmed V and J ends, which lost 0 bases and 2 bases, there was a span of 11 bases. The CDR3 is made up of 14 amino acids. Some clones are missing from TCRdb's copy, which holds only in-frame ones; the method was immunoSEQ multiplex PCR. Of tens of thousands of clones in the sample, more than 85% were seen once. Remarks on this clone: Its cognate antigen is unknown.

V usage is TRBV30 and J usage is TRBJ2-7, with D possibly being TRBD1 (5 bases). This clonotype originated in an adult with an advanced solid tumor such as melanoma, head and neck, liver or kidney cancer. The material was CD4+ or CD8+ T cells sorted from blood, obtained in a trial of the OX40 agonist ivuxolimab. For the CDR3, the DNA is TGTGCCTGGAGTGTAGCAGGGTTAACCTACGAGCAGTACTTC. Protein: CAWSVAGLTYEQYF. Full variable domain (missing parts from reference TRBV30 and TRBJ2-7): SQTIHQWPATLVQPVGSPLSLECTVEGTSNPNLYWYRQAAGRGLQLLFYSVGIGQISSEVPQNLSASRPQDRQFILSSKKLLLSDSGFYLCAWSVAGLTYEQYFGPGTRLTVT.